The 16 T cell receptor beta chains listed next were all sequenced from one sample in a study of cytomegalovirus exposure and HLA in healthy donors. PCR was performed using 60 Vbeta and 13 Jbeta primers. Measured with immunoSEQ multiplex PCR; TCRdb has only the in-frame clones, and not every one. The table includes fewer than 200,000 clones, approximately 90% detected once. Sequencing was performed on PBMCs. These TCRs come from a boy aged 2 to 10 in good health and CMV-seronegative.

The chain links TRBV19 to TRBJ2-3, with D possibly TRBD2 on 5 matching bases. Germline-derived CDR1 and CDR2 are LNHDA and SQIVND (reference sequence). Trimming pared 10 bases from V and 5 bases from J, leaving 10 bases between. This CDR3 is 11 amino acids long. The CDR3 spells CATSRGDTQYF. DNA of the CDR3: TGTGCCACCTCTCGGGGAGATACGCAGTATTTT.

The chain is built from TRBV7-3 and TRBJ2-1; the D is unclear. Germline assignment: CDR1 SGHTA and CDR2 FQGTGA. V lost 4 bases and J 8 bases, leaving 3 bases between the germline ends. The CDR3 runs 10 residues. Here the CDR3 reads CASSSYEQFF. CDR3 nucleotides: TGTGCCAGCAGCTCGTATGAGCAGTTCTTC.

The CDR3 spells CATSRDLAGGGNEQFF. CDR3 DNA sequence: TGTGCCACCAGCAGAGATCTAGCGGGGGGGGGAAATGAGCAGTTCTTC. V gene TRBV15 combines with J gene TRBJ2-1; 12 bases align to TRBD2. The CDR3 is 16 amino acids. J lost 7 bases, V lost 0 bases, and 4 bases had no gene match. CDR1 LNHNV and CDR2 YYDKDF come from the germline V gene (reference sequence).

The chain has TRBV19 and TRBJ1-5, with 7 bases matching TRBD1. V lost 6 bases, J lost 6 bases, and 14 bases stayed unmatched. Germline CDR1 is LNHDA and CDR2 is SQIVND (reference sequence). The length of the CDR3 is 16 residues. The CDR3 nucleotides are TGTGCCAGTAGGAAAGCCACAGGGGCAACGGGTCAGCCCCAGCATTTT. Protein sequence: CASRKATGATGQPQHF.

The V gene is TRBV5-4, the J gene TRBJ1-3; a possible D gene is TRBD1 (5 bases). Germline assignment: CDR1 SGHNT and CDR2 YYREEE (reference sequence). The V end was cut by 2 bases, the J end by 7 bases, with 7 bases between. CDR3 length equals 12 residues. For the CDR3, the DNA is TGTGCCAGCAGCTTACGGGGGAACACCATATATTTT. Protein: CASSLRGNTIYF.

This clone was seen only once. This chain uses TRBV11-2 with TRBJ2-7; no clear D gene. Germline V gene data show CDR1 as SGHAT and CDR2 as FQNNGV. The CDR3 runs to 14 residues. V lost 1 base and J 5 bases, leaving 12 bases between the germline ends. In nucleotides, the CDR3 is TGTGCCAGCAGCTTAGCCACCCGCGTTGACGAGCAGTACTTC. Protein: CASSLATRVDEQYF. Filled out from reference TRBV11-2 and TRBJ2-7, the complete variable domain reads EAGVAQSPRYKIIEKRQSVAFWCNPISGHATLYWYQQILGQGPKLLIQFQNNGVVDDSQLPKDRFSAERLKGVDSTLKIQPAKLEDSAVYLCASSLATRVDEQYFGPGTRLTVT.

Only a few counts were recorded for this clone. This chain uses TRBV30 with TRBJ1-4; 10 bases fit TRBD1. The ends lost 1 base at V and 3 bases at J; junction bases unmatched: 2. CDR1 is GTSNPN, CDR2 SVGIG, per germline (reference sequence). The CDR3 consists of 15 residues. The CDR3 DNA reads TGTGCCTGGAGTGCCGGGACAGGGGCTAATGAAAAACTGTTTTTT. As protein: CAWSAGTGANEKLFF.

The V gene is TRBV10-3, the J gene TRBJ2-1; TRBD2 matches at 7 bases. The CDR3 sequence is 13 residues long. From germline, CDR1 is ENHRY and CDR2 SYGVKD. Trimming took 7 bases from V and 9 from J; bases not matched to a gene: 9. CDR3 sequence reads: CAIMGGAKGEQFF. CDR3 nucleotide sequence: TGTGCCATCATGGGAGGGGCCAAAGGTGAGCAGTTCTTC.

The V gene is TRBV6-1, the J gene TRBJ2-5; 8 bases map to TRBD1. The CDR3 has 13 residues. The germline CDR1 and CDR2 sequences are MNHNS and SASEGT. With V trimmed by 11 bases and J by 4 bases, 9 bases remained unmatched. CDR3 in DNA: TGTGCCTACAGCGAAACAGGGGGAGAGACCCAGTACTTC. It yields the protein CAYSETGGETQYF.

The chain has TRBV5-1 and TRBJ2-2; 8 bases match TRBD1. The CDR3 spans 16 residues. Germline CDR1 reads SGHRS; CDR2 reads YFSETQ. With 4 bases clipped from V and 0 bases from J, the junction kept 5 bases outside the gene matches. In DNA form, the CDR3 reads TGCGCCAGCAGCGGGGGGACAGGATCGAACACCGGGGAGCTGTTTTTT. This codes for CASSGGTGSNTGELFF.

CDR3 loop: CAWSDGRQNTEAFF. CDR3 in DNA: TGTGCCTGGAGTGATGGCCGACAAAACACTGAAGCTTTCTTT. The rearrangement uses TRBV30 and TRBJ1-1; D unresolved. Germline CDR1 reads GTSNPN; CDR2 reads SVGIG (reference sequence). V was clipped by 1 base and J by 2 bases, with 11 bases between them. CDR3 size: 14 residues.

The sample holds one count of this clone. The chain is built from TRBV27 and TRBJ2-7, with a weak D call TRBD2 (6 bases). V was clipped by 3 bases and J by 6 bases, with 15 bases between them. Germline CDR1 is MNHEY and CDR2 is SMNVEV (reference sequence). The CDR3 extends over 14 amino acids. This chain's CDR3 is CASSFRRDSSEQYF. CDR3 sequence (DNA): TGTGCCAGCAGTTTCCGCAGGGACTCATCCGAGCAGTACTTC.

In nucleotides, the CDR3 is TGTGCCAGCAGCCCTACAGGGCGTTTGCTGTTTTTT. It yields the protein CASSPTGRLLFF. The genes are TRBV14 and TRBJ2-2; tentative D call: TRBD1 (6 bases). This CDR3 has 12 amino acids. The germline V gene encodes CDR1 SGHDN and CDR2 FVKESK. V was cut by 4 bases and J by 13 bases, with 13 bases left in between.

The rearrangement links TRBV12-5 to TRBJ1-6; D is undetermined. The CDR3 is 12 residues long. Germline assignment: CDR1 LGHNT and CDR2 FRNRAP. Trimming removed 7 bases from V and 10 bases from J, with 11 bases in between. In DNA, the CDR3 is TGTGCTAGTGTGAGGAAATTCTCACCCCTCCACTTT. Translation: CASVRKFSPLHF.

The chain recombines TRBV2 with TRBJ1-1; D may be TRBD1 (6 bases). The V gene lost 7 bases and the J gene lost 1 base, with 16 bases spanning the gap. The CDR3 covers 15 residues. CDR1 and CDR2 from the germline V gene are SNHLY and FYNNEI. CDR3 sequence: CASTASGHTNTEAFF. Written as DNA, the CDR3 is TGTGCCAGCACTGCGTCGGGACACACGAACACTGAAGCTTTCTTT.

This chain links TRBV28 with TRBJ2-7; 7 bases fit TRBD2. CDR3 length: 13 residues. Looked up from germline, CDR1 is MDHEN and CDR2 is SYDVKM. V lost 6 bases to trimming and J lost 1 base; unmatched junction nucleotides: 3. The DNA of the CDR3 is TGTGCCAGCAGCCCCGGGGGGTCCTACGAGCAGTACTTC. Residues: CASSPGGSYEQYF. The full variable domain, completed using reference TRBV28 and TRBJ2-7, is DVKVTQSSRYLVKRTGEKVFLECVQDMDHENMFWYRQDPGLGLRLIYFSYDVKMKEKGDIPEGYSVSREKKERFSLILESASTNQTSMYLCASSPGGSYEQYFGPGTRLTVT.